This T cell receptor beta chain comes out of a study of early T cells in non-severe SARS-CoV-2 infection. About the research overall: Bulk RNA isolated from unsorted whole blood underwent sequencing; chains were not paired.

The junction had 5 bases not matched to a gene; V was cut back by 6 bases and J by 3 bases. Germline assignment: CDR1 SNHLY and CDR2 FYNNEI. CDR3 length: 14 residues. Researchers attached unique molecular identifiers to individual cDNA molecules. TCRdb re-called the 5' RACE reads with MiXCR, one entry per CDR3 protein. This table holds approximately 83,000 distinct CDR3 sequences, more than 13% found once. Study-level findings and limits: Private and CD4 specificities were missed by VDJdb matching, skewed to anti-spike CD8.

This clonotype was counted only a few times. Its specificity is unknown. The V call is TRBV2, the J call TRBJ1-5, with 7 bases that match TRBD1. Sequences were obtained from whole blood. The source of this sequence is an adult who was a healthcare worker with PCR-confirmed SARS-CoV-2 infection or an uninfected control (not recorded which). CDR3 amino acids: CASRRDSYNQPQHF. Written as DNA, the CDR3 is TGTGCCAGCAGGAGGGACAGCTACAATCAGCCCCAGCATTTT.